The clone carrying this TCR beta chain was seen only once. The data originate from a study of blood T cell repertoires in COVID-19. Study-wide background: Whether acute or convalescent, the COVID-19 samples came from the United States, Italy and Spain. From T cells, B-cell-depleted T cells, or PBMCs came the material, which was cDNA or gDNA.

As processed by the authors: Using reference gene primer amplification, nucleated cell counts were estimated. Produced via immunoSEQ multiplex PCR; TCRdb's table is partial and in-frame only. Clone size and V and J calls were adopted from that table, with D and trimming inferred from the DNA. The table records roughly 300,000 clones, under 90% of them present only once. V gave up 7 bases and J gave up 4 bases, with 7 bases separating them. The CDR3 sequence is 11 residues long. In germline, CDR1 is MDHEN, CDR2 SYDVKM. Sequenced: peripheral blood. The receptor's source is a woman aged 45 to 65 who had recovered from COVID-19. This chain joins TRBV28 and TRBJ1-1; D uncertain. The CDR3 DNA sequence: TGTGCCAGCACCTCAGGCACTGAAGCTTTCTTT. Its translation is CASTSGTEAFF. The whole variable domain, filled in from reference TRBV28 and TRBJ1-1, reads DVKVTQSSRYLVKRTGEKVFLECVQDMDHENMFWYRQDPGLGLRLIYFSYDVKMKEKGDIPEGYSVSREKKERFSLILESASTNQTSMYLCASTSGTEAFFGQGTRLTVV.